A selection of T cell receptor beta chains follows, all from one sample in a study of T cell responses to AZD1222 COVID-19 vaccine. The assay was immunoSEQ multiplex PCR, and TCRdb's table has in-frame clones only and misses some. There are approximately 100,000 clones in the sample; over 80% occur only once, and approximately 8.3% lies in the top ten. The sequencing here drew on peripheral blood, taken on day 0 of AZD1222 vaccination. These TCRs come from an adult in good health. Both conserved end residues are part of each CDR3. D genes are given only for firm matches. Some rows mark clone size as missing; the rest say once, few, many or name a class of expanded clone.

d_gene	v_gene	j_gene	abundance	CDR3aa	CDR3nt
-	TRBV7-9	TRBJ2-3	-	CASRVSTDTQYF	TGTGCCAGCAGAGTAAGCACAGATACGCAGTATTTT
TRBD1	TRBV6-2/TRBV6-3	TRBJ2-7	-	CASSYSVRTGRYEQYF	TGTGCCAGCAGTTACTCGGTAAGGACAGGGAGGTACGAGCAGTACTTC
-	TRBV6-2/TRBV6-3	TRBJ1-5	-	CASSYSEGQRNF	TGTGCCAGCAGTTACTCCGAAGGACAGCGGAATTTT
-	TRBV20-1	TRBJ1-6	few	CSASSSLGRNSPLHF	TGCAGTGCTAGTAGCTCCCTTGGGCGTAATTCACCCCTCCACTTT
-	TRBV19	TRBJ1-6	once	CASSEQGLLSPLHF	TGTGCCAGTAGTGAGCAGGGGTTACTTTCACCCCTCCACTTT
-	TRBV2	TRBJ2-3	-	CASSERGDTQYF	TGTGCCAGCAGTGAAAGGGGAGATACGCAGTATTTT
-	TRBV7-2	TRBJ1-3	-	CASSLSGVGFGNTIYF	TGTGCCAGCAGCTTAAGCGGAGTAGGCTTTGGAAACACCATATATTTT
-	TRBV27	TRBJ1-1	-	CASSYRGLGTEAFF	TGTGCCAGCAGTTATAGGGGTTTGGGCACTGAAGCTTTCTTT
-	TRBV7-9	TRBJ2-5	-	CASSLGSGSQETQYF	TGTGCCAGCAGCTTAGGCAGCGGGTCTCAAGAGACCCAGTACTTC
-	TRBV9	TRBJ2-7	-	CASSVGLAGNYEQYF	TGTGCCAGCAGCGTAGGTCTCGCAGGGAACTACGAGCAGTACTTC
-	TRBV28	TRBJ2-3	-	CASRESTDTQYF	TGTGCCAGCAGGGAATCGACAGATACGCAGTATTTT
-	TRBV7-3	TRBJ1-1	-	CASSPYIYTEAFF	TGTGCCAGCAGCCCCTACATCTACACTGAAGCTTTCTTT
TRBD1	TRBV12-3/TRBV12-4	TRBJ2-7	-	CASSYRGSYEQYF	TGTGCCAGCAGTTACAGGGGTAGCTACGAGCAGTACTTC
TRBD2	TRBV7-8	TRBJ2-1	-	CASSSYRGRAINEQFF	TGTGCCAGCAGCTCCTATCGCGGGAGGGCCATCAATGAGCAGTTCTTC
-	TRBV19	TRBJ1-5	-	CASSKRGAGQPQHF	TGTGCCAGTAGTAAAAGGGGCGCCGGTCAGCCCCAGCATTTT
TRBD1	TRBV15	TRBJ2-7	-	CATSSRQGSYEQYF	TGTGCCACCAGCAGCCGACAGGGGTCCTACGAGCAGTACTTC